This record concerns one T cell receptor beta chain sequence. Its antigen remains unidentified. Germline CDR1 and CDR2: MNHEY and SVGAGI. V lost 7 bases and J lost 6, with 19 bases in between. This CDR3 is built from 14 residues. The record originates from a study of beta chain features in type 1 diabetes. Isolation of CD4+ naive, central memory, regulatory and stem cell-like memory cells was achieved by sorting via CD45RO/CCR7/CD25/CD127/CD95/CD27. In all sorted populations, purity surpassed 98%. Study-wide findings and caveats: Shorter TCRB CDR3s, moderately but significantly so, marked every one of the four CD4+ subsets in Type 1 diabetes patients. Reduced insertions and increased deletions marked VDJ junctions in type 1 diabetes patients.

The authors reverse transcribed all of the isolated RNA, so sequencing captured expressed TCRB transcripts. Mean read depth for naive, central memory and regulatory T cell samples was approximately 3.57 million reads. Sequencing was performed with immunoSEQ multiplex PCR; in TCRdb, only in-frame clones are kept and a portion is missing. Counted here are about 340,000 clones, roughly 13% occurring once; the ten biggest clones make up nearly 0.015%. This clonotype was obtained from a woman under 30 with type 1 diabetes. Sample: naive CD4+ T cells from blood. The chain recombines TRBV6-5 with TRBJ2-7, with TRBD1 as a possible D gene (6 bases). This CDR3 is CASTLGTRAGEQYF. The CDR3, as DNA: TGTGCCAGCACCCTCGGGACAAGGGCGGGCGAGCAGTACTTC.